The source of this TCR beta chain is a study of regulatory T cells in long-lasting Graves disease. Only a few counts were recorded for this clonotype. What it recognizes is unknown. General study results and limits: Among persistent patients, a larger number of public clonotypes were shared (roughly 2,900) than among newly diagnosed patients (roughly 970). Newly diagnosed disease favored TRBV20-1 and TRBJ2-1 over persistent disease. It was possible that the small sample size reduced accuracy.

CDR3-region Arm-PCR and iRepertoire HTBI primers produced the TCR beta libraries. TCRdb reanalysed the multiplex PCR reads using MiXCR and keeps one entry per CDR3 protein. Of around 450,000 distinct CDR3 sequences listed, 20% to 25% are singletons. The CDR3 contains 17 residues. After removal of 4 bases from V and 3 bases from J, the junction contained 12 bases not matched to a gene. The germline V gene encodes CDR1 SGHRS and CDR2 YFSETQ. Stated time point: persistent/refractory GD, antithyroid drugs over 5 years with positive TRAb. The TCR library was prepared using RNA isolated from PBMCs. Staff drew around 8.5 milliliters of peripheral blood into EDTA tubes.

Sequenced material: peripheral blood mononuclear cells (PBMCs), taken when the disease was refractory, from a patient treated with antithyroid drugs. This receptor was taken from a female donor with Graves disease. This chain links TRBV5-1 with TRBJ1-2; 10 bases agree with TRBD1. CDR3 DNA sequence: TGCGCCAGCAGCCCATCTAATCGACAGGGGGCCGACTATGGCTACACCTTC. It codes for CASSPSNRQGADYGYTF.